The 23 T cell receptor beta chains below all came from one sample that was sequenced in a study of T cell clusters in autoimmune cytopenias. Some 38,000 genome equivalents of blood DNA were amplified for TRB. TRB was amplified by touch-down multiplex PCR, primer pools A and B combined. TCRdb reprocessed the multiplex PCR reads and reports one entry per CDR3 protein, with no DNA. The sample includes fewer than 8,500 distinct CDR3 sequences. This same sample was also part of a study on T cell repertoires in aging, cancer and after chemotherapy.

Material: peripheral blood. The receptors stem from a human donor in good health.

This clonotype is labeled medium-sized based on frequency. Here the CDR3 reads CASSYRGGEKLFF. The rearrangement links TRBV6-6 to TRBJ1-4; absent DNA, TCRdb's TRBD1 call cannot be checked. CDR3 length: 13 residues. Germline lookup yields CDR1 MNHNY and CDR2 SVGAGI (reference sequence).

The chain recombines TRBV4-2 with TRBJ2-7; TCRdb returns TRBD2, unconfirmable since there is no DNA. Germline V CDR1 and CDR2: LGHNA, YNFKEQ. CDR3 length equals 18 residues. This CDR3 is CASSQDLSGGLSVIGQYF.

The CDR3 spells CASSTTGPLTGMNTEAFF. The rearrangement joins TRBV6-2 or TRBV6-3 to TRBJ1-1; TCRdb names TRBD1, which stays unverified in the absence of DNA. From germline, CDR1 is MNHEY and CDR2 SVGEGT. CDR3 length equals 18 residues.

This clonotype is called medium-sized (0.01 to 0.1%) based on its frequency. Here the CDR3 reads CASLTTDSPYGYTF. This chain uses TRBV19 with TRBJ1-2; the TCRdb D gene call, TRBD1, has no DNA to confirm it. Germline V lookup: CDR1 LNHDA, CDR2 SQIVND (reference sequence). This CDR3 has 14 amino acids.

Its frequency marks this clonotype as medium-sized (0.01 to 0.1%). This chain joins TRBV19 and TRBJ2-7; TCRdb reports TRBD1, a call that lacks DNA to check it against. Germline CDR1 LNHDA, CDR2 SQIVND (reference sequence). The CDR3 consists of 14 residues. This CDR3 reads CASSIRTGDYEQYF.

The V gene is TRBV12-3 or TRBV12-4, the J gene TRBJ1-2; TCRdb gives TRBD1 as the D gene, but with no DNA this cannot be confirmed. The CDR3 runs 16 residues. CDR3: CASSVIRQGGDYGYTF.

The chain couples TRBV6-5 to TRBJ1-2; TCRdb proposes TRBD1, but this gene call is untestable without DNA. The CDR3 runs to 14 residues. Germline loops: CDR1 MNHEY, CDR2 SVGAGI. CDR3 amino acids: CASSYRDSFYGYTF.

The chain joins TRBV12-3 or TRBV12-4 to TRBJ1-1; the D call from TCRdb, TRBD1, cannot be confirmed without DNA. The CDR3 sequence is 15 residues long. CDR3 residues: CASSLGGQLNTEAFF.

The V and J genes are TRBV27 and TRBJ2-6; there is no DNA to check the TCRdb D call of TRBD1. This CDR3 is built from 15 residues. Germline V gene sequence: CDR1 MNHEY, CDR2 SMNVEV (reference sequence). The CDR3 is CASGQYSSGANVLTF.

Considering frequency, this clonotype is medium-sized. The CDR3 sequence is CASSTGTGVSLHF. This chain links TRBV6-5 with TRBJ1-6; the TCRdb call, TRBD1, lacks DNA for checking. Per the germline V gene, CDR1 is MNHEY and CDR2 is SVGAGI. This CDR3 region has 13 residues.

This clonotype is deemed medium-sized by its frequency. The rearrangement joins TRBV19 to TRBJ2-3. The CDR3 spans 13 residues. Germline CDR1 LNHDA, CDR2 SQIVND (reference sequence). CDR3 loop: CASSIKVRDTQYF.

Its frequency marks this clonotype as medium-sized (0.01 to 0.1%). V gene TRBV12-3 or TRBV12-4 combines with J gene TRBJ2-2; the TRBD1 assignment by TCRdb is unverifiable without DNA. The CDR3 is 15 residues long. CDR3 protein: CASSPGISNTGELFF.

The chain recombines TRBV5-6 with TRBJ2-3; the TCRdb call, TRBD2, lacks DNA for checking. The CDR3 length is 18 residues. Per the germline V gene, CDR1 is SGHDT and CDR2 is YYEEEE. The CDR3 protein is CASSLGDGLAGGWDTQYF.

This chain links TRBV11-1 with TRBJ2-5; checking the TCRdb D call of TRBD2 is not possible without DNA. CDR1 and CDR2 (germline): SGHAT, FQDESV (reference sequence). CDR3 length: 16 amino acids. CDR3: CASSSRTSGGEETQYF.

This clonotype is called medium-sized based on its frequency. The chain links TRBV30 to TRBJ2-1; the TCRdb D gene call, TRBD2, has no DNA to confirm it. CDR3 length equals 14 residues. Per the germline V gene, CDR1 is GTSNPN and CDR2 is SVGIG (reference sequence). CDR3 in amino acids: CAWSGTSGGDEQFF.

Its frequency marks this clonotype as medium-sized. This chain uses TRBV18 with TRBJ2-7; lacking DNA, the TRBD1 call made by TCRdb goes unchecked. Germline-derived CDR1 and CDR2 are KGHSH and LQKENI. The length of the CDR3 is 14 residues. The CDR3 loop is CASSLDRPSYEQYF. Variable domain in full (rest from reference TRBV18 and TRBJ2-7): NAGVMQNPRHLVRRRGQEARLRCSPMKGHSHVYWYRQLPEEGLKFMVYLQKENIIDESGMPKERFSAEFPKEGPSILRIQQVVRGDSAAYFCASSLDRPSYEQYFGPGTRLTVT.

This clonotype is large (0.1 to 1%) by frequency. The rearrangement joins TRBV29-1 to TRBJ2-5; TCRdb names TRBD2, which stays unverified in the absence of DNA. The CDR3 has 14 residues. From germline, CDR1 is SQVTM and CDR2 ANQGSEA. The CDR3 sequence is CSVEGPSGGETQYF.

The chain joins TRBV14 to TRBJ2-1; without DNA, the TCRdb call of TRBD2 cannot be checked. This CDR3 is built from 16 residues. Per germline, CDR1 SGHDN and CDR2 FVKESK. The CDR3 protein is CASSQALAPPYNEQFF.

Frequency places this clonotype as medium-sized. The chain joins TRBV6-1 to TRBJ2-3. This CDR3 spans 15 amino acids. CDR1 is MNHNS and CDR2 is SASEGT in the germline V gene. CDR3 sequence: CASSGVDFRTDTQYF.

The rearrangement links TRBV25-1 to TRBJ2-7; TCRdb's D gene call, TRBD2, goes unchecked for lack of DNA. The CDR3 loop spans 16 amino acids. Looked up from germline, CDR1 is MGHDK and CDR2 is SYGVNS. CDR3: CASSSSRGGFSYEQYF.

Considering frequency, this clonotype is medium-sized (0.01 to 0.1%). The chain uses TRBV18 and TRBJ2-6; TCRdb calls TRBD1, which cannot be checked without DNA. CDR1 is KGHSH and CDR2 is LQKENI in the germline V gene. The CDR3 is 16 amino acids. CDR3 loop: CASSATGESGANVLTF.

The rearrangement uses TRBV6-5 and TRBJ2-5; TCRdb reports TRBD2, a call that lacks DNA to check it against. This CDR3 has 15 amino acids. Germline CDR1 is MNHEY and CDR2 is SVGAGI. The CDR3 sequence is CASSEEEGSGETQYF.

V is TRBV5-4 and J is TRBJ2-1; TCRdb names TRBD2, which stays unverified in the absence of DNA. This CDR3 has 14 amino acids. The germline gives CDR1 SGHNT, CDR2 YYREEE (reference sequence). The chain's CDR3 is CASSFTSGYNEQFF. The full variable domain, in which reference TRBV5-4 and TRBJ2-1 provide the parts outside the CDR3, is ETGVTQSPTHLIKTRGQQVTLRCSSQSGHNTVSWYQQALGQGPQFIFQYYREEENGRGNFPPRFSGLQFPNYSSELNVNALELDDSALYLCASSFTSGYNEQFFGPGTRLTVL.